The rows below give T cell receptor beta chains drawn from one sample of a study of cytomegalovirus exposure and HLA in healthy donors. Assay used: immunoSEQ multiplex PCR; TCRdb lists only in-frame clones, some missing. Altogether 200,000 to 250,000 clones are present, around 80% being singletons, with the ten largest covering around 15%. Sequencing used PBMCs. The receptors here all came from a woman between 25 and 40 years old in good health and CMV-seropositive. The CDR3 runs from the conserved cysteine through the conserved F or W. The order of the fields is J gene, D gene, V gene, CDR3 length, clone size, CDR3 DNA, CDR3 protein. A D gene is named only where the DNA matches it firmly. Size tells how often a clone was seen (once, few, many) or the class of an expanded clone, and some rows leave it out.

J: TRBJ2-2
D: TRBD2
V: TRBV11-2
length: 19
size: once
DNA: TGTGCCAGCAGCCCAGTCCCGGGAGGCCAGGGCGGTAACACCGGGGAGCTGTTTTTT
CDR3: CASSPVPGGQGGNTGELFF

J: TRBJ2-7
D: NA
V: TRBV27
length: 14
size: NA
DNA: TGTGCCAGCAGTTTACCATCCTGGGCCTACGAGCAGTACTTC
CDR3: CASSLPSWAYEQYF

J: TRBJ1-1
D: TRBD1
V: TRBV2
length: 15
size: few
DNA: TGTGCCAGCAGTGAGAGGACAGGGGGTTACCCTGAAGCTTTCTTT
CDR3: CASSERTGGYPEAFF

J: TRBJ1-1
D: NA
V: TRBV6-5
length: 14
size: NA
DNA: TGTGCCAGCAGTTCGGACAGCCGAGGGACTGAAGCTTTCTTT
CDR3: CASSSDSRGTEAFF

J: TRBJ1-2
D: NA
V: TRBV9
length: 14
size: few
DNA: TGTGCCAGCAGCGCCTCAGGAAGCGTCTATGGCTACACCTTC
CDR3: CASSASGSVYGYTF

J: TRBJ2-1
D: TRBD1
V: TRBV4-1
length: 16
size: NA
DNA: TGCGCCAGCAGCCAGGCCGGGACAGGGGCCTACAATGAGCAGTTCTTC
CDR3: CASSQAGTGAYNEQFF

J: TRBJ1-5
D: TRBD1
V: TRBV28
length: 14
size: NA
DNA: TGTGCCAGCAGTGCGAGGACAGGGGTTCAGCCCCAGCATTTT
CDR3: CASSARTGVQPQHF

J: TRBJ2-7
D: TRBD2
V: TRBV7-2
length: 16
size: once
DNA: TGTGCCAGCAGCCGTGAGGAGCGGGAGATTTCCTACGAGCAGTACTTC
CDR3: CASSREEREISYEQYF

J: TRBJ2-7
D: NA
V: TRBV7-2
length: 16
size: NA
DNA: TGTGCCAGCAGCCCTCGGGCCGGTTTAATCTCCTACGAGCAGTACTTC
CDR3: CASSPRAGLISYEQYF

J: TRBJ1-2
D: TRBD1
V: TRBV19
length: 15
size: NA
DNA: TGTGCCAGTAGTATGGACAGGGGGGCGTCCTATGGCTACACCTTC
CDR3: CASSMDRGASYGYTF

J: TRBJ2-7
D: TRBD2
V: TRBV7-3
length: 13
size: NA
DNA: TGTGCCAGCAGCATACGGACTAGCGGGGAGCAGTACTTC
CDR3: CASSIRTSGEQYF

J: TRBJ1-1
D: NA
V: TRBV6-6
length: 15
size: NA
DNA: TGTGCCAGCAGTTACTCCCGACCGGGGACCACTGAAGCTTTCTTT
CDR3: CASSYSRPGTTEAFF

J: TRBJ2-5
D: TRBD1
V: TRBV19
length: 16
size: NA
DNA: TGTGCCAGTAGTATCCCGAGCCAGGGGGCCAGGGAGACCCAGTACTTC
CDR3: CASSIPSQGARETQYF

J: TRBJ1-2
D: NA
V: TRBV11-2
length: 17
size: NA
DNA: TGTGCCAGCAGGTCCCCAGGGAGGGCCAGGGGTAACTATGGCTACACCTTC
CDR3: CASRSPGRARGNYGYTF

J: TRBJ2-7
D: TRBD1
V: TRBV7-2
length: 15
size: few
DNA: TGTGCCAGCATGTCGACCGGGACAGGATACTACGAGCAGTACTTC
CDR3: CASMSTGTGYYEQYF

J: TRBJ2-6
D: NA
V: TRBV4-2
length: 15
size: NA
DNA: TGTGCCAGCAGCCAAGATCCCTCTGGGGCCAACGTCCTGACTTTC
CDR3: CASSQDPSGANVLTF

J: TRBJ1-5
D: NA
V: TRBV2
length: 14
size: medium-sized
DNA: TGTGCCACTACAGAGGCTTATAGCAATCAGCCCCAGCATTTT
CDR3: CATTEAYSNQPQHF

J: TRBJ1-1
D: NA
V: TRBV4-1
length: 15
size: NA
DNA: TGCGCCAGCAGCCGTCAGACAGTCCTCAACACTGAAGCTTTCTTT
CDR3: CASSRQTVLNTEAFF

J: TRBJ2-7
D: NA
V: TRBV11-2
length: 14
size: NA
DNA: TGTGCCAGCAGCCTTGGGGCGCCAGTCTACGAGCAGTACTTC
CDR3: CASSLGAPVYEQYF

J: TRBJ2-7
D: TRBD1
V: TRBV7-9
length: 14
size: once
DNA: TGTGCCAGCAGCTTGGGGGACAGGAACTACGAGCAGTACTTC
CDR3: CASSLGDRNYEQYF

J: TRBJ2-1
D: TRBD1
V: TRBV6-5
length: 15
size: NA
DNA: TGTGCCAGCAGAACGGAGGGACAGGTCTACAATGAGCAGTTCTTC
CDR3: CASRTEGQVYNEQFF

J: TRBJ1-2
D: NA
V: TRBV30
length: 11
size: NA
DNA: TGTGCCTGGAAAACGGGGCCTGGCTACACCTTC
CDR3: CAWKTGPGYTF

J: TRBJ1-2
D: TRBD1
V: TRBV28
length: 16
size: NA
DNA: TGTGCCAGCAGTCAAACACCGGGACAGGGGAGTTTTGGCTACACCTTC
CDR3: CASSQTPGQGSFGYTF

J: TRBJ1-4
D: NA
V: TRBV29-1
length: 12
size: NA
DNA: TGCAGCGTTTACCACCAGAATGAAAAACTGTTTTTT
CDR3: CSVYHQNEKLFF

J: TRBJ1-2
D: TRBD1
V: TRBV11-2
length: 13
size: NA
DNA: TGTGCCAGCAGCCGGACAGGTCGTAAAGGCTACACCTTC
CDR3: CASSRTGRKGYTF

J: TRBJ2-7
D: NA
V: TRBV6-1
length: 14
size: NA
DNA: TGTGCCAGCAGCCTAGCCTTACTAGCATCCGAGCAGTACTTC
CDR3: CASSLALLASEQYF

J: TRBJ1-2
D: NA
V: TRBV10-3
length: 15
size: NA
DNA: TGTGCCATCGGTGAGAGGGCAGGGGCGTATGTTGGCTACACCTTC
CDR3: CAIGERAGAYVGYTF

J: TRBJ1-2
D: NA
V: TRBV15
length: 15
size: NA
DNA: TGTGCCACCAGCAGAGATTTTCCGGGCCAGCGATTCTACACCTTC
CDR3: CATSRDFPGQRFYTF

J: TRBJ1-2
D: NA
V: TRBV6-6
length: 13
size: many
DNA: TGTGCCAGCAGTAGTCAGGATTACTATGGCTACACCTTC
CDR3: CASSSQDYYGYTF

J: TRBJ2-1
D: NA
V: TRBV7-9
length: 16
size: NA
DNA: TGTGCCAGCAGCTTAAGAGGCACTCAAGACTACAATGAGCAGTTCTTC
CDR3: CASSLRGTQDYNEQFF

J: TRBJ1-1
D: NA
V: TRBV27
length: 14
size: NA
DNA: TGTGCCAGCAGTTTCCGGGAAGGGAACACTGAAGCTTTCTTT
CDR3: CASSFREGNTEAFF

J: TRBJ1-5
D: NA
V: TRBV19
length: 13
size: NA
DNA: TGTGCCAGTAGTATAGAGTTCGGTCAGCCCCAGCATTTT
CDR3: CASSIEFGQPQHF

J: TRBJ1-1
D: TRBD1
V: TRBV6-1
length: 13
size: NA
DNA: TGTGCCAGCAGGGACAGGGGAGGCACTGAAGCTTTCTTT
CDR3: CASRDRGGTEAFF

J: TRBJ2-5
D: TRBD2
V: TRBV2
length: 14
size: NA
DNA: TGTGCCAGCCGTAGCGGGACATATCAAGAGACCCAGTACTTC
CDR3: CASRSGTYQETQYF

J: TRBJ1-2
D: TRBD1
V: TRBV27
length: 15
size: NA
DNA: TGTGCCAGCAGCCACAGGGGGTCAATGGACTATGGCTACACCTTC
CDR3: CASSHRGSMDYGYTF

J: TRBJ1-2
D: NA
V: TRBV5-1
length: 14
size: NA
DNA: TGCGCCAGCAGCCCTCCCGAGATGCCCTATGGCTACACCTTC
CDR3: CASSPPEMPYGYTF

J: TRBJ1-3
D: NA
V: TRBV29-1
length: 14
size: NA
DNA: TGCAGCGTCGTGAGTCCATCGGGGGGAAACACCATATATTTT
CDR3: CSVVSPSGGNTIYF

J: TRBJ2-1
D: TRBD2
V: TRBV30
length: 15
size: NA
DNA: TGTGCCTGGAGTGCGGGACTAGCGGGAGTTAATGAGCAGTTCTTC
CDR3: CAWSAGLAGVNEQFF

J: TRBJ2-2
D: TRBD1
V: TRBV5-4
length: 15
size: NA
DNA: TGTGCCAGCAGCCAGGACAGGGGCAGGACCGGGGAGCTGTTTTTT
CDR3: CASSQDRGRTGELFF

J: TRBJ1-1
D: NA
V: TRBV5-6
length: 15
size: few
DNA: TGTGCCAGCAGCTTGGCCAGGCTACCGAACACTGAAGCTTTCTTT
CDR3: CASSLARLPNTEAFF

J: TRBJ2-7
D: TRBD2
V: TRBV4-1
length: 15
size: NA
DNA: TGCGCCAGCAGCCAAGATACTAGCGGGAGATACGAGCAGTACTTC
CDR3: CASSQDTSGRYEQYF

J: TRBJ2-7
D: NA
V: TRBV5-6
length: 13
size: NA
DNA: TGTGCCAGCACCCTGGGCAGATCCTACGAGCAGTACTTC
CDR3: CASTLGRSYEQYF

J: TRBJ1-4
D: NA
V: TRBV5-1
length: 15
size: NA
DNA: TGCGCCAGCAGCTTGTTCGCGTCCCGAATTGAAAAACTGTTTTTT
CDR3: CASSLFASRIEKLFF

J: TRBJ2-2
D: TRBD2
V: TRBV6-6
length: 15
size: once
DNA: TGTGCCAGCAGTCGGACTAGCGGCAACACCGGGGAGCTGTTTTTT
CDR3: CASSRTSGNTGELFF

J: TRBJ1-1
D: NA
V: TRBV6-5
length: 12
size: NA
DNA: TGTGCCAGCAGTTACATGGGGATAGAAGCTTTCTTT
CDR3: CASSYMGIEAFF

J: TRBJ1-1
D: TRBD1
V: TRBV7-8
length: 15
size: NA
DNA: TGTGCCAGCAGCTTTTACAGGGGGCAAGGGACTGAAGCTTTCTTT
CDR3: CASSFYRGQGTEAFF

J: TRBJ1-2
D: NA
V: TRBV27
length: 15
size: NA
DNA: TGTGCCAGCAGTTTAAGGGGGACCCTCAACTATGGCTACACCTTC
CDR3: CASSLRGTLNYGYTF

J: TRBJ2-5
D: NA
V: TRBV5-6
length: 14
size: once
DNA: TGTGCCAGCAGCTTAGGGTCAGGACAAGAGACCCAGTACTTC
CDR3: CASSLGSGQETQYF

J: TRBJ2-3
D: NA
V: TRBV9
length: 18
size: NA
DNA: TGTGCCAGCAGCGTAGCCTTTTATGATCCGAGGCGCATAGATACGCAGTATTTT
CDR3: CASSVAFYDPRRIDTQYF

J: TRBJ1-1
D: TRBD1
V: TRBV7-2
length: 13
size: NA
DNA: TGTGCCAGCAGCTTATGGCAGGGGGCTGAAGCTTTCTTT
CDR3: CASSLWQGAEAFF

J: TRBJ1-3
D: NA
V: TRBV9
length: 12
size: NA
DNA: TGTGCCAGCGGATTTGTTGGAAACACCATATATTTT
CDR3: CASGFVGNTIYF

J: TRBJ1-2
D: NA
V: TRBV7-9
length: 14
size: NA
DNA: TGTGCCAGCAAAAGAGGTGGGACCCAGGATGGCTACACCTTC
CDR3: CASKRGGTQDGYTF

J: TRBJ2-3
D: NA
V: TRBV13
length: 15
size: NA
DNA: TGTGCCAGCAGCCCCCGCTTGGCTAGCACAGATACGCAGTATTTT
CDR3: CASSPRLASTDTQYF